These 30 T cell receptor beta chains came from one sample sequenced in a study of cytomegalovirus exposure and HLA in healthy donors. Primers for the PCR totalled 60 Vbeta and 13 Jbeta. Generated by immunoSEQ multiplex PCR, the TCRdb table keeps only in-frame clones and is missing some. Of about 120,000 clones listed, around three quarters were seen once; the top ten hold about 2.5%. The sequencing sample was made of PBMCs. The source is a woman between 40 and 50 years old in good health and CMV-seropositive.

CDR3 DNA sequence: TGTGCCGGGAACCGGGACAGTACCTACGAGCAGTACTTC. Translation gives CAGNRDSTYEQYF. This sequence joins TRBV30 and TRBJ2-7; TRBD1 aligns across 7 bases. Per germline, CDR1 GTSNPN and CDR2 SVGIG (reference sequence). Unmatched junction bases numbered 9, after V lost 8 bases and J lost 2 bases. The CDR3 totals 13 residues.

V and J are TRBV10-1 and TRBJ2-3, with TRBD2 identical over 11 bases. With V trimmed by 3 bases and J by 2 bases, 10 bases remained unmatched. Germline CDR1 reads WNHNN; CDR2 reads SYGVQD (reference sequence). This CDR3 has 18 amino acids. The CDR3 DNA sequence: TGCGCCAGCAGTGAATATCTAGCGGGGGGCTCCAACACAGATACGCAGTATTTT. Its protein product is CASSEYLAGGSNTDTQYF.

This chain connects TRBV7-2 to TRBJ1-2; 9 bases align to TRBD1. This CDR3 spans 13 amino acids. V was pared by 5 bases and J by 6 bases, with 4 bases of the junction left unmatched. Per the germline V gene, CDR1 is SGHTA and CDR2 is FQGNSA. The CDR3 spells CASSLWTGDGYTF. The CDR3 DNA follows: TGTGCCAGCAGCCTATGGACAGGGGATGGCTACACCTTC. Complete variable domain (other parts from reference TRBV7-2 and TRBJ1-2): GAGVSQSPSNKVTEKGKDVELRCDPISGHTALYWYRQSLGQGLEFLIYFQGNSAPDKSGLPSDRFSAERTGGSVSTLTIQRTQQEDSAVYLCASSLWTGDGYTFGSGTRLTVV.

CDR3 loop: CASSGAGGPYNEQFF. The CDR3 coding sequence is TGTGCCAGCAGTGGAGCGGGAGGGCCTTACAATGAGCAGTTCTTC. The chain uses TRBV6-4 and TRBJ2-1; 10 positions agree with TRBD2. J lost 4 bases, V lost 4 bases, and 4 bases had no gene match. CDR3 size: 15 residues. Looked up from germline, CDR1 is MRHNA and CDR2 is SNTAGT.

The CDR3 DNA sequence: TGTGCCATCAGTGAGGGACGGGGGAATTCACCCCTCCACTTT. Its protein is CAISEGRGNSPLHF. The chain is built from TRBV10-3 and TRBJ1-6; D perhaps matches TRBD1 (5 bases). In germline, CDR1 is ENHRY, CDR2 SYGVKD. The germline V and J ends were trimmed by 2 bases and 7 bases, with 9 bases remaining between them. The CDR3 has 14 amino acids.

The CDR3 is CASSATSGGGTDTQYF. The CDR3 DNA sequence: TGTGCCAGCAGCGCGACTAGCGGGGGGGGCACAGATACGCAGTATTTT. The chain employs TRBV2 and TRBJ2-3; 14 nucleotides align to TRBD2. V shed 6 bases, J shed 1 base, and the junction held 3 bases outside the gene matches. The germline gives CDR1 SNHLY, CDR2 FYNNEI. This CDR3 has 16 amino acids. The full variable domain, its missing parts supplied by reference TRBV2 and TRBJ2-3, is EPEVTQTPSHQVTQMGQEVILRCVPISNHLYFYWYRQILGQKVEFLVSFYNNEISEKSEIFDDQFSVERPDGSNFTLKIRSTKLEDSAMYFCASSATSGGGTDTQYFGPGTRLTVL.

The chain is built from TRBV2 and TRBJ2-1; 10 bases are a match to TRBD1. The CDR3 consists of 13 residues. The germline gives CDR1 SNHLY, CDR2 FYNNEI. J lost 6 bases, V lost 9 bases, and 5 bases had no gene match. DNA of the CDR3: TGTGCCAGACCGGGACAGGGGCCCAATGAGCAGTTCTTC. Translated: CARPGQGPNEQFF.

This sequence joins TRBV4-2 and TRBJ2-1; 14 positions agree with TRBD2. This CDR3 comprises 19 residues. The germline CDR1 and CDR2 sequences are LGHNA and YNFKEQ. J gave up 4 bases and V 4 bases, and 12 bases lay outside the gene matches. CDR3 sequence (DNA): TGTGCCAGCAGCCCCGATCCGGGACTAGCGGGAGAGCCATACAATGAGCAGTTCTTC. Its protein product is CASSPDPGLAGEPYNEQFF.

CDR3 nucleotides: TGCGCAGGAGGGGGGGCCTACGAGCAGTACTTC. This gives the protein CAGGGAYEQYF. The gene calls are TRBV10-2 and TRBJ2-7, with D perhaps matching TRBD2 (7 bases). This CDR3 has 11 residues. The germline V gene encodes CDR1 WSHSY and CDR2 SAAADI.

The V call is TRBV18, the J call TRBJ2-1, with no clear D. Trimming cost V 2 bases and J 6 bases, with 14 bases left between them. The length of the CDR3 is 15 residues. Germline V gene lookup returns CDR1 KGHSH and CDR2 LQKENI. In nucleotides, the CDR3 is TGTGCCAGCTCACCAAGTGGCCTCCGTTCCAATGAGCAGTTCTTC. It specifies CASSPSGLRSNEQFF.

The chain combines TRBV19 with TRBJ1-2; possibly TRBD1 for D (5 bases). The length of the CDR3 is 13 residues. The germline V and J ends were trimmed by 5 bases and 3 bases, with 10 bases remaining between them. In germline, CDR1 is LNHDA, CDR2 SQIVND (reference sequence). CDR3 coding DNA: TGTGCCAGTAGTTCGACGGGGGACTATGGCTACACCTTC. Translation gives CASSSTGDYGYTF.

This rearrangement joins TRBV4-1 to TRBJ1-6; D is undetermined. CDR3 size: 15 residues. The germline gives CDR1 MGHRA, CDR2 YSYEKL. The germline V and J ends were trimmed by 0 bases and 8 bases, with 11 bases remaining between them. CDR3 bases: TGCGCCAGCAGCCAAGATCGGGGAAAGCATTCACCCCTCCACTTT. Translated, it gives CASSQDRGKHSPLHF.

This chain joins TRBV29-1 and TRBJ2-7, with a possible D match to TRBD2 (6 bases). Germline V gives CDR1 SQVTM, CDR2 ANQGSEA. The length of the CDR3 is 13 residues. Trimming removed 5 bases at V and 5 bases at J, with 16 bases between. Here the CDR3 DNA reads TGCAGCGTTCGAAGGGCGGGATCCGACGAGCAGTACTTC. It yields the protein CSVRRAGSDEQYF.

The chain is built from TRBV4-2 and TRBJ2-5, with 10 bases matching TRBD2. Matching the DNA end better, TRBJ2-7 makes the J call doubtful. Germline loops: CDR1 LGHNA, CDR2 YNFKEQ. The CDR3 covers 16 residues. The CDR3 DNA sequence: TGTGCCACCGCAACCTCATCTAGCGGGAGCTCCTACGAGCAGTACTTC. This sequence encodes CATATSSSGSSYEQYF.

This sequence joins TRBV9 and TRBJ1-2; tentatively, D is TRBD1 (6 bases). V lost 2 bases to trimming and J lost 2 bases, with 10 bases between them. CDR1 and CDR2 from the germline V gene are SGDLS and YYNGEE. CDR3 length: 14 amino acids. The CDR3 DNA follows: TGTGCCAGCAGCGTGGATGACAGGAACTATGGCTACACCTTC. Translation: CASSVDDRNYGYTF.

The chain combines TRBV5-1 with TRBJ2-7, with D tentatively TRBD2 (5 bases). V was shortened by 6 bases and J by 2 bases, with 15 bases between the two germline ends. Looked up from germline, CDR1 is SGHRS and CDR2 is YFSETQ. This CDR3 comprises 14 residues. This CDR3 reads CASTAPEATYEQYF. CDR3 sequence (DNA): TGCGCCAGCACTGCCCCGGAGGCCACCTACGAGCAGTACTTC.

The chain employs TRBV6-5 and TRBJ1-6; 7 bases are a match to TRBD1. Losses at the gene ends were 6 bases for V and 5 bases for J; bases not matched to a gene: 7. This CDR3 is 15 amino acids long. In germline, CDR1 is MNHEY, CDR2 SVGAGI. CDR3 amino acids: CASSRRQGDNSPLHF. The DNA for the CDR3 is TGTGCCAGCAGCCGTCGTCAGGGGGATAATTCACCCCTCCACTTT.

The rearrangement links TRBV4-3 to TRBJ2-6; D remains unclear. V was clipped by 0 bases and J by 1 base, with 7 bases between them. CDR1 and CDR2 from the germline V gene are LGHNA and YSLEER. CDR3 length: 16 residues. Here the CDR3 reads CASSQDFGSGANVLTF. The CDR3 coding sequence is TGCGCCAGCAGCCAAGACTTCGGTTCTGGGGCCAACGTCCTGACTTTC.

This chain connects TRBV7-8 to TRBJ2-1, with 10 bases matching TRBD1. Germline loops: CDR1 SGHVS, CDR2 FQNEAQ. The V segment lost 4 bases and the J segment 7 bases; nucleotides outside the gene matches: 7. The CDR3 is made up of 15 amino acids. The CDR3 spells CASSYRDRGLNEQFF. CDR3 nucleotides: TGTGCCAGCAGCTACCGGGACAGGGGTTTGAATGAGCAGTTCTTC.

The CDR3 sequence: CASSLVAWYRGQGVEKLFF. CDR3 nucleotide sequence: TGTGCCAGCAGCTTAGTTGCATGGTATAGGGGACAGGGAGTTGAAAAACTGTTTTTT. This chain links TRBV7-8 with TRBJ1-4; 9 bases map to TRBD1. V lost 1 base to trimming and J lost 7 bases; unmatched junction nucleotides: 16. CDR3 length: 19 residues. From germline, CDR1 is SGHVS and CDR2 FQNEAQ.

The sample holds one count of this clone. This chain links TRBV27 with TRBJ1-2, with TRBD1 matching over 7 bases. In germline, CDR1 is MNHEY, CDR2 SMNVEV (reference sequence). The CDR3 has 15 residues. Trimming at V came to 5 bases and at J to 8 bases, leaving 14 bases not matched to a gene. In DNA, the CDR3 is TGTGCCAGCAGTCTACTCCCGGATACAGGGGCAGGCTACACCTTC. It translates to CASSLLPDTGAGYTF.

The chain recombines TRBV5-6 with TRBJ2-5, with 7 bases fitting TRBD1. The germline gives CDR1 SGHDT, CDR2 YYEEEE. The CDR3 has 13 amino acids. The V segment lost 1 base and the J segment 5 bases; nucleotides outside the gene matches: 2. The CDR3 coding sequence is TGTGCCAGCAGCTTGAGGGGGCCCGAGACCCAGTACTTC. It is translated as CASSLRGPETQYF.

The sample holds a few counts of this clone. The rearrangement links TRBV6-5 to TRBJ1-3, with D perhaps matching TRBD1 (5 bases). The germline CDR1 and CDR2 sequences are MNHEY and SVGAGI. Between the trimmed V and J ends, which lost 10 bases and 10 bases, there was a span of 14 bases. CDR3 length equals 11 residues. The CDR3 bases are TGTGCCACCCTTGGGGGGAAAACCATATATTTT. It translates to CATLGGKTIYF.

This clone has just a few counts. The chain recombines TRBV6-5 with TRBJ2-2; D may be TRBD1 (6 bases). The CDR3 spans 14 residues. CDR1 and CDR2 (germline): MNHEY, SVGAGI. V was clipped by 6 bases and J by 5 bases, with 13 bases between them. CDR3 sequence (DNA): TGTGCCAGCAGGGGAGAGGGGGAAACCGGGGAGCTGTTTTTT. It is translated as CASRGEGETGELFF.

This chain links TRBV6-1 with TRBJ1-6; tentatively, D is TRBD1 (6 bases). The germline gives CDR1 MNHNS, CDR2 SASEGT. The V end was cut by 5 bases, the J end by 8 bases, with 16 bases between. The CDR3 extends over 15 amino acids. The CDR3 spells CASSRGQQGHSPLHF. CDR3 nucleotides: TGTGCCAGCAGTCGGGGCCAACAGGGTCATTCACCCCTCCACTTT.

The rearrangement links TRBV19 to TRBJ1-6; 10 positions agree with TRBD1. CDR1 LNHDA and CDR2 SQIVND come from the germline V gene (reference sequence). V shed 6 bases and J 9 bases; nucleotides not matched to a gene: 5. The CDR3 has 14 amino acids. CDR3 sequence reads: CASRSTGGGSPLHF. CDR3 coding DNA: TGTGCCAGTAGGTCGACAGGGGGCGGTTCACCCCTCCACTTT.

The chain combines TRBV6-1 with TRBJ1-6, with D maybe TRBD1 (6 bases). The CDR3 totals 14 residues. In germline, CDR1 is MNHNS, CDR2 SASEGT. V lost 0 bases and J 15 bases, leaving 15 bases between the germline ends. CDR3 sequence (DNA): TGTGCCAGCAGTGAAGCGCTACGGCAGGGGCTCCTCCACTTT. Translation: CASSEALRQGLLHF.

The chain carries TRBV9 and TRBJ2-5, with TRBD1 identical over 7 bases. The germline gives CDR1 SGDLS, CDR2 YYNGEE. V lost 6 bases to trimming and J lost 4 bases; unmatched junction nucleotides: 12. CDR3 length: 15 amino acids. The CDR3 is CASTQRQGVGETQYF. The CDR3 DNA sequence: TGTGCCAGCACCCAACGACAGGGTGTGGGAGAGACCCAGTACTTC.

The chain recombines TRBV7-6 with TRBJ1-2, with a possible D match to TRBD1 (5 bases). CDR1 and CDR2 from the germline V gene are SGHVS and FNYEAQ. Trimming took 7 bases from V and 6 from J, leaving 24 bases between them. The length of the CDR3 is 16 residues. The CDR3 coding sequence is TGTGCCAGCACCCCGGGCACCCTACCCCTAGGGGATGGCTACACCTTC. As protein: CASTPGTLPLGDGYTF.

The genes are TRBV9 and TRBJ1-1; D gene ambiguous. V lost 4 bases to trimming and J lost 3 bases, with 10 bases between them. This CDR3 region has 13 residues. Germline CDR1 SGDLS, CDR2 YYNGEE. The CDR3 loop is CASSLGRDTEAFF. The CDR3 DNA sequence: TGTGCCAGCAGCTTGGGCAGAGACACTGAAGCTTTCTTT. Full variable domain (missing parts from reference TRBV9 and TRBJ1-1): DSGVTQTPKHLITATGQRVTLRCSPRSGDLSVYWYQQSLDQGLQFLIQYYNGEERAKGNILERFSAQQFPDLHSELNLSSLELGDSALYFCASSLGRDTEAFFGQGTRLTVV.